The 25 T cell receptor beta chains listed next were all sequenced from one sample in a study of blood T cell repertoires in COVID-19. Only in-frame clones appear in the TCRdb table, and some are missing; sequencing was by immunoSEQ multiplex PCR. The sample yields roughly 180,000 clones, just over 85% seen once. The source material was peripheral blood. The receptors originated from a man aged 55 to 69 with acute or convalescent COVID-19.

The chain combines TRBV28 with TRBJ1-6; no firm D call. Germline CDR1 MDHEN, CDR2 SYDVKM. Trimming pared 3 bases from V and 9 bases from J, leaving 12 bases between. This CDR3 spans 14 amino acids. CDR3: CASSLEQPGSPLHF. The CDR3 DNA reads TGTGCCAGCAGTTTGGAACAGCCTGGTTCACCCCTCCACTTT.

This sequence joins TRBV5-8 and TRBJ1-1; D might be TRBD1 (6 bases). The CDR3 sequence is 14 residues long. V was trimmed by 4 bases and J by 4 bases, leaving 14 bases between them. Germline loops: CDR1 SGHTS, CDR2 YDEGEE. In nucleotides, the CDR3 is TGTGCCAGCAGCGGGAGACAGGTGGGCACTGAAGCTTTCTTT. It is translated as CASSGRQVGTEAFF.

This clone has just a few counts. The chain recombines TRBV28 with TRBJ2-7; TRBD2 agrees at 11 bases. The ends lost 3 bases at V and 3 bases at J; junction bases unmatched: 7. The germline V gene has CDR1 MDHEN and CDR2 SYDVKM. This CDR3 contains 16 residues. The CDR3 nucleotides read TGTGCCAGCAGTTTGATAGCGGGAGGGGTAGGCTACGAGCAGTACTTC. This gives the protein CASSLIAGGVGYEQYF.

The V gene is TRBV30, the J gene TRBJ2-1, with 8 positions matching TRBD2. J gave up 2 bases and V 3 bases, and 12 bases lay outside the gene matches. The germline V gene has CDR1 GTSNPN and CDR2 SVGIG (reference sequence). This CDR3 spans 17 amino acids. In nucleotides, the CDR3 is TGTGCCTGGAGCGCTACTAGCGGCTTAGTAACCTACAATGAGCAGTTCTTC. It encodes CAWSATSGLVTYNEQFF.

V usage is TRBV28 and J usage is TRBJ2-6, with D perhaps TRBD2 (5 bases). Per germline, CDR1 MDHEN and CDR2 SYDVKM. V lost 8 bases, J lost 5 bases, and 16 bases lay in between. The CDR3 runs 15 residues. CDR3 loop: CASCGLARWANVLTF. CDR3 sequence (DNA): TGTGCCAGCTGCGGGCTAGCCCGATGGGCCAACGTCCTGACTTTC.

The chain couples TRBV6-5 to TRBJ1-1; maybe TRBD1 (5 bases). The germline CDR1 and CDR2 sequences are MNHEY and SVGAGI. The V end was cut by 8 bases, the J end by 8 bases, with 9 bases between. The CDR3 has 10 amino acids. The CDR3 loop is CASRQREAFF. The CDR3 DNA is TGTGCCAGCCGACAGCGCGAAGCTTTCTTT.

This rearrangement joins TRBV2 to TRBJ2-7, with TRBD1 identical over 7 bases. This CDR3 region has 12 residues. J lost 4 bases, V lost 8 bases, and 5 bases had no gene match. Germline CDR1 SNHLY, CDR2 FYNNEI. In DNA form, the CDR3 reads TGTGCCAGCGGGCAGGGGGAGTACGAGCAGTACTTC. Amino acid sequence: CASGQGEYEQYF.

The chain has TRBV5-1 and TRBJ2-7; weak D call: TRBD1 (7 bases). The CDR3 loop spans 16 amino acids. V lost 0 bases, J lost 5 bases, and 18 bases lay in between. The V gene's germline CDR1 is SGHRS and CDR2 YFSETQ. CDR3 sequence reads: CASSLDPTGRSDEQYF. Here the CDR3 DNA reads TGCGCCAGCAGCTTGGATCCGACAGGGAGGAGTGACGAGCAGTACTTC. Combining the CDR3 with reference TRBV5-1 and TRBJ2-7 gives the whole variable domain KAGVTQTPRYLIKTRGQQVTLSCSPISGHRSVSWYQQTPGQGLQFLFEYFSETQRNKGNFPGRFSGRQFSNSRSEMNVSTLELGDSALYLCASSLDPTGRSDEQYFGPGTRLTVT.

The rearrangement links TRBV28 to TRBJ1-3; D gene ambiguous. The length of the CDR3 is 10 residues. Germline V lookup: CDR1 MDHEN, CDR2 SYDVKM. The V end lost 8 bases, the J end lost 4 bases, and 3 bases lay between the germline ends. CDR3: CASQGNTIYF. In nucleotides, the CDR3 is TGTGCCAGCCAGGGAAACACCATATATTTT.

This rearrangement joins TRBV5-1 to TRBJ1-3, with D possibly TRBD1 on 5 matching bases. Germline V CDR1 and CDR2: SGHRS, YFSETQ. The CDR3 runs 17 residues. Trimming removed 1 base from V and 0 bases from J, with 14 bases in between. CDR3 amino acids: CASSLRDSEFSGNTIYF. The CDR3 nucleotides are TGCGCCAGCAGCTTGAGAGACAGCGAGTTCTCTGGAAACACCATATATTTT.

The chain combines TRBV6-4 with TRBJ2-3; 7 nucleotides align to TRBD1. Germline values: CDR1 MRHNA, CDR2 SNTAGT. Trimming took 3 bases from V and 0 from J; bases not matched to a gene: 0. This CDR3 spans 14 amino acids. The DNA of the CDR3 is TGTGCCAGCAGTGAACAGGGGAGCACAGATACGCAGTATTTT. It codes for CASSEQGSTDTQYF.

This clone was picked up one time. V and J are TRBV6-1 and TRBJ2-1; maybe TRBD2 (5 bases). CDR3 size: 16 residues. V lost 2 bases to trimming and J lost 5 bases, with 16 bases between them. Germline assignment: CDR1 MNHNS and CDR2 SASEGT. CDR3 DNA: TGTGCCAGCAGTGAACGTTTTGGGAGTTCCCACAATGAGCAGTTCTTC. This encodes CASSERFGSSHNEQFF.

The chain employs TRBV7-3 and TRBJ2-2, with D maybe TRBD1 (6 bases). The germline V gene encodes CDR1 SGHTA and CDR2 FQGTGA. V lost 5 bases and J lost 4, with 11 bases in between. CDR3 size: 14 residues. CDR3 in DNA: TGTGCCAGCAGCGTACAGGGCGGCACCGGGGAGCTGTTTTTT. It specifies CASSVQGGTGELFF.

The chain uses TRBV27 and TRBJ2-7; 14 nucleotides agree with TRBD2. V shed 6 bases and J 0 bases; nucleotides not matched to a gene: 10. The germline CDR1 and CDR2 sequences are MNHEY and SMNVEV (reference sequence). This CDR3 is 18 amino acids long. As DNA, the CDR3 is TGTGCCAGCAGGCGACTAGCGGGAGGGACCCTGGCCTCCTACGAGCAGTACTTC. It codes for CASRRLAGGTLASYEQYF.

This sequence joins TRBV5-1 and TRBJ2-2; 10 nucleotides line up with TRBD2. This CDR3 has 17 residues. Losses at the gene ends were 2 bases for V and 5 bases for J; bases not matched to a gene: 9. From germline, CDR1 is SGHRS and CDR2 YFSETQ. For the CDR3, the DNA is TGCGCCAGCAGCTTTAATCCTAGCGGGAGCGGGACCGGGGAGCTGTTTTTT. Translation: CASSFNPSGSGTGELFF.

This clone was found a few times. V and J are TRBV24-1 and TRBJ1-5; no clear D. Germline CDR1 and CDR2: KGHDR and SFDVKD. CDR3 length: 13 residues. Between the trimmed V and J ends, which lost 3 bases and 4 bases, there was a span of 6 bases. CDR3 DNA sequence: TGTGCCACCAGTGATAATCTGAATCAGCCCCAGCATTTT. Residues: CATSDNLNQPQHF.

The chain uses TRBV5-1 and TRBJ2-3, with 8 nucleotides matching TRBD2. Germline CDR1 and CDR2: SGHRS and YFSETQ. The trim removed 1 base at V and 2 bases at J, leaving 6 bases unmatched. The CDR3 runs 16 residues. In DNA, the CDR3 is TGCGCCAGCAGCTTGTTGGCTAGCGGGCTCACAGATACGCAGTATTTT. As protein: CASSLLASGLTDTQYF.

Regarding this clone: The sample contains more than one DNA sequence encoding this CDR3. This sequence joins TRBV14 and TRBJ1-2; the D gene is possibly TRBD1 (5 bases). CDR1 is SGHDN and CDR2 is FVKESK in the germline V gene. Trimming removed 0 bases from V and 7 bases from J, with 12 bases in between. The length of the CDR3 is 14 residues. CDR3 protein: CASSQDGRVGGYTF. CDR3 DNA sequence: TGTGCCAGCAGCCAAGATGGCAGGGTGGGTGGCTACACCTTC.

This chain uses TRBV2 with TRBJ2-3; the D gene is possibly TRBD2 (5 bases). The CDR3 has 14 amino acids. Trimming stripped 6 bases from V and 4 bases from J, with 14 bases between. Germline CDR1 reads SNHLY; CDR2 reads FYNNEI. The CDR3 sequence is CASSEGGSSDTQYF. The CDR3 region has the DNA TGTGCCAGCAGCGAGGGCGGAAGCTCAGATACGCAGTATTTT.

Regarding this clone: This sample also contains other DNA sequences that code for the same CDR3. V usage is TRBV6-5 and J usage is TRBJ1-2; 7 bases align to TRBD1. CDR1 MNHEY and CDR2 SVGAGI come from the germline V gene. This CDR3 contains 14 residues. V trimming: 5 bases; J trimming: 1 base; junction bases outside the gene matches: 4. Here the CDR3 reads CASSRTGLNYGYTF. CDR3 sequence (DNA): TGTGCCAGCAGTAGGACAGGACTTAACTATGGCTACACCTTC.

The V and J genes are TRBV28 and TRBJ2-7; 9 bases map to TRBD2. After removal of 3 bases from V and 3 bases from J, the junction contained 15 bases not matched to a gene. CDR1 and CDR2 from the germline V gene are MDHEN and SYDVKM. CDR3 size: 18 residues. CDR3 protein: CASSFREGKGSGSYEQYF. Here the CDR3 DNA reads TGTGCCAGCAGTTTCAGGGAGGGGAAAGGTAGCGGGAGCTACGAGCAGTACTTC.

Only one count was recorded for this clone. The chain has TRBV24-1 and TRBJ2-7; 7 nucleotides agree with TRBD1. Trimming took 6 bases from V and 2 from J; bases not matched to a gene: 6. The CDR3 has 14 amino acids. Germline-derived CDR1 and CDR2 are KGHDR and SFDVKD. In nucleotides, the CDR3 is TGTGCCACCAGTTCTCACAGGGGTGCCTACGAGCAGTACTTC. Its translation is CATSSHRGAYEQYF.

The CDR3 loop is CASGAGQGIYNEQFF. Written as DNA, the CDR3 is TGTGCCAGCGGGGCGGGACAGGGTATCTACAATGAGCAGTTCTTC. This chain uses TRBV2 with TRBJ2-1; 9 bases align to TRBD1. The trim removed 8 bases at V and 3 bases at J, leaving 8 bases unmatched. Germline CDR1 reads SNHLY; CDR2 reads FYNNEI. This CDR3 spans 15 amino acids.

The rearrangement uses TRBV28 and TRBJ2-5; the match to TRBD2 covers 7 bases. This CDR3 is 16 amino acids long. V shed 7 bases and J 0 bases; nucleotides not matched to a gene: 11. Looked up from germline, CDR1 is MDHEN and CDR2 is SYDVKM. The CDR3 nucleotides are TGTGCCAGCACCCTGGGGGGGACCACGTACCAAGAGACCCAGTACTTC. This encodes CASTLGGTTYQETQYF.

The table lists this clone with a few counts. This sequence joins TRBV27 and TRBJ2-2; 8 bases align to TRBD1. The CDR3 runs 15 residues. Per germline, CDR1 MNHEY and CDR2 SMNVEV (reference sequence). The J segment lost 3 bases and the V segment lost 5 bases, leaving 5 bases of the junction unmatched. CDR3 sequence (DNA): TGTGCCAGCAGTCCCGGGGACAGGTACACCGGGGAGCTGTTTTTT. It codes for CASSPGDRYTGELFF.